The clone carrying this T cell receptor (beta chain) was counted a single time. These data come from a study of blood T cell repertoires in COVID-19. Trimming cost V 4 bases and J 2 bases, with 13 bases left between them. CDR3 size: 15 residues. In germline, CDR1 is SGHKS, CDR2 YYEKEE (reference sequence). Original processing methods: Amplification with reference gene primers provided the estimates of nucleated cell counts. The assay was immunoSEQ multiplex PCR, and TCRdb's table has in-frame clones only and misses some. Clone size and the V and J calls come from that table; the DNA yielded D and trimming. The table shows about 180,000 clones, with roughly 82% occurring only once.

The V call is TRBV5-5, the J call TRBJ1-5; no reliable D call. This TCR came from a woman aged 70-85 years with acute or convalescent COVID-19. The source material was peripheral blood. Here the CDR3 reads CASSPMEWGNQPQHF. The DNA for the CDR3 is TGTGCCAGCAGCCCGATGGAGTGGGGCAATCAGCCCCAGCATTTT.